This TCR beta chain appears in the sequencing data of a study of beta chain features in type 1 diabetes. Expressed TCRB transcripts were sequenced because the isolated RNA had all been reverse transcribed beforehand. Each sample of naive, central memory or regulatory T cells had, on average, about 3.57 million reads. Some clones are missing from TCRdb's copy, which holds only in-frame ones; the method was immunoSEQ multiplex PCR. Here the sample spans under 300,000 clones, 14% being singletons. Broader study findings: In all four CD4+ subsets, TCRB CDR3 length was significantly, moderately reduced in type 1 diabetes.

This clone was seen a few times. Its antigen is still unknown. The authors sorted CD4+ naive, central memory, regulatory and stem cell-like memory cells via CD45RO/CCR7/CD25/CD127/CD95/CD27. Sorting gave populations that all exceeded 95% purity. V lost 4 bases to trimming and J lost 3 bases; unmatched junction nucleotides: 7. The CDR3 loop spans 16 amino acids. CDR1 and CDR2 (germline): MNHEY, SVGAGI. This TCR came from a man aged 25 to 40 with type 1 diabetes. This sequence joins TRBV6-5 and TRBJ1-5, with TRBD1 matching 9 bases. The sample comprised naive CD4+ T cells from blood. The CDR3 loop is CASSSSGTGNNQPQHF. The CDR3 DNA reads TGTGCCAGCAGTTCATCCGGGACAGGGAACAATCAGCCCCAGCATTTT.